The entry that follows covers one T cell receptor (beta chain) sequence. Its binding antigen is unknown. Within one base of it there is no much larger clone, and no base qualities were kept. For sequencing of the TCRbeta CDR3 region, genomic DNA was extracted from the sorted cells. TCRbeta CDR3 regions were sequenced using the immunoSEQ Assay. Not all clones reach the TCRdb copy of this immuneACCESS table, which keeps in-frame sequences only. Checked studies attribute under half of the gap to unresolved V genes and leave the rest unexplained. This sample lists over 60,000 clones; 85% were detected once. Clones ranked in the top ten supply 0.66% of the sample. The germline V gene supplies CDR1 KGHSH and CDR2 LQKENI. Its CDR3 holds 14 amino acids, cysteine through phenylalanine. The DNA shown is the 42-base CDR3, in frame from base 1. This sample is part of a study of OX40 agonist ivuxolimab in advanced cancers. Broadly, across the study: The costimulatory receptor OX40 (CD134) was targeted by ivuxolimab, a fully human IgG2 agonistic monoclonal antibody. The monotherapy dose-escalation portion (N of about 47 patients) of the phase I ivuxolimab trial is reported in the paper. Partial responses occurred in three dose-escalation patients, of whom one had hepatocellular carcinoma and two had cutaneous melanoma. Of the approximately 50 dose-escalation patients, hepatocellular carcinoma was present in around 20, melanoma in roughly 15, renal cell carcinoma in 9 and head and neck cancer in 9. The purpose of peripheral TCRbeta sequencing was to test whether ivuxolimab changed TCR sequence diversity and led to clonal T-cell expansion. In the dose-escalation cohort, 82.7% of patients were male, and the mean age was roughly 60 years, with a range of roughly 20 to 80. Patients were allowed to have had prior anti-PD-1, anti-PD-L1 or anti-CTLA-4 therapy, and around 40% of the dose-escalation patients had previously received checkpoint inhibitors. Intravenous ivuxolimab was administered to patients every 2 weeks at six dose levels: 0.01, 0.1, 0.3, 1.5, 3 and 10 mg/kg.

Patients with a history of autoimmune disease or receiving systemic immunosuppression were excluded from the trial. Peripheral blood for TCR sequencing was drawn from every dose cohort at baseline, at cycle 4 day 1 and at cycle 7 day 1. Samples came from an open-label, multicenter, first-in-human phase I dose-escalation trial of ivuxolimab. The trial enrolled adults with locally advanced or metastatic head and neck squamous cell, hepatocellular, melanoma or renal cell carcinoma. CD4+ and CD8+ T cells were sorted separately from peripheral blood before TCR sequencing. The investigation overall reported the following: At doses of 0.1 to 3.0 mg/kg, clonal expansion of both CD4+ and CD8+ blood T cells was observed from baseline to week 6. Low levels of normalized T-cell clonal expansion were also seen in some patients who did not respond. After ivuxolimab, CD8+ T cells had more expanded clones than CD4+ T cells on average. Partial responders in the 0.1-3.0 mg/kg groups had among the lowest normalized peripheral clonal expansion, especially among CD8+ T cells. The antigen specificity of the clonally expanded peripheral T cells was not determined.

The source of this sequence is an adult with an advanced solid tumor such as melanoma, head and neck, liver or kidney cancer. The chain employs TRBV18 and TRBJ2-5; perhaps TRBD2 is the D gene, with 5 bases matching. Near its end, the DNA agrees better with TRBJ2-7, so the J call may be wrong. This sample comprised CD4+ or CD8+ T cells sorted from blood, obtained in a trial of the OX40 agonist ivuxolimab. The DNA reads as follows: TGTGCCAGCTCCCAGGACTGGAGCTCCTACGAGCAGTACTTC. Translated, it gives CASSQDWSSYEQYF.